This entry describes one T cell receptor (beta chain). What it binds is not known. The data belong to a study of Graves' ophthalmopathy and Graves' hyperthyroidism. Study-wide points: A 13-signature model separated ophthalmopathy from stable hyperthyroidism, reaching 85% to 90% sensitivity and 81.08% specificity cross-validated.

Trimming cost V 5 bases and J 5 bases, with 18 bases left between them. The CDR3 is 15 residues long. Germline assignment: CDR1 SGHAT and CDR2 FQNNGV. RNA transcripts were the source from which TCR beta CDR3 regions were amplified. HTBI primers were used in a first-round RT-PCR, which preceded a second-round multiplex PCR. TCRdb processed the multiplex PCR reads anew with MiXCR; each CDR3 protein has one entry. The sample includes over a million distinct CDR3 sequences, less than 45% seen only once; the top ten take 11%. Diagnosis relied on clinical symptoms, serum thyroxine, TRAb, thyroid ultrasound and orbital computed tomography.

The TCR sequence derives from an adult man with Graves' hyperthyroidism. What was sequenced was peripheral blood or thyroid tissue (not recorded which). The chain couples TRBV11-2 to TRBJ2-5, with a weak D call TRBD1 (6 bases). The CDR3 DNA sequence: TGTGCCAGCAGCCGACCCCGTGGGCAGGGGGAGACCCAGTACTTC. This translates into CASSRPRGQGETQYF.